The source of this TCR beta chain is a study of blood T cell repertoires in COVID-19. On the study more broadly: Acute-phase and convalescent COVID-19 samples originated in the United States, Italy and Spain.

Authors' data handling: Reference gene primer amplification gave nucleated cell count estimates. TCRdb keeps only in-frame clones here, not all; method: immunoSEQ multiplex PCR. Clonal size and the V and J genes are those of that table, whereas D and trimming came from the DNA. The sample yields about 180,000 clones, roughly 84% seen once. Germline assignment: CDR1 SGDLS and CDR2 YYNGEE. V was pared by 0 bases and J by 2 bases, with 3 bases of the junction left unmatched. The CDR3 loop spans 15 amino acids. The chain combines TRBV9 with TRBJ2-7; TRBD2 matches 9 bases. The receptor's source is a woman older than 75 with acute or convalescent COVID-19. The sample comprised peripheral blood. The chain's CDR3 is CASSVEAGGPYEQYF. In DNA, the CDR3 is TGTGCCAGCAGCGTAGAAGCGGGAGGCCCCTACGAGCAGTACTTC.